The source of this T cell receptor beta chain is a study of T cell changes during pregnancy in multiple sclerosis (dated by TCRdb to about 2019). Regarding the study in general: The study examined how the T cell repertoire changed over the course of pregnancy in women with multiple sclerosis.

Note on this clone: The clone's antigen remains unknown. No per-base quality is available; no much larger clone lies one base away.

The library was obtained by the immunoSEQ multiplex PCR assay. TCRdb took over this immuneACCESS table, retaining in-frame rearrangements with V and J assigned. Such tables are incomplete; in checked studies, under half of the missing clones stem from an unresolved V gene, and the remainder is unexplained. The sample table records over 55,000 clones; roughly 93% of these occur just once. Around 1.8% of the sample rests with the top ten. Taken from cysteine to phenylalanine, the CDR3 has 13 residues. Only the CDR3 DNA is retained, 39 bases long and in frame from the first base. V loses 6 bases at its end and J loses 6 bases; junction bases beyond the gene matches: 5. The germline V gene sets CDR1 to SGHDN and CDR2 to FVKESK.

The sequence was collected from a female donor with multiple sclerosis, enrolled in a pregnancy study. Material: peripheral blood, obtained after pregnancy. Recombination linked TRBV14 to TRBJ1-1; 9 junctional bases match TRBD1. DNA sequence: TGTGCCAGCAGGTTAACAGGGGGCTCTGAAGCTTTCTTT. It translates as CASRLTGGSEAFF.